This TCR beta chain originates from a study of T cell responses to AZD1222 COVID-19 vaccine. Findings and caveats of the study: Just five to seven people given AZD1222 tested seropositive at baseline. Two doses of AZD1222 preceded a rise in Spike-specific TCR breadth and depth. Donors, mostly white British, included more females; clonal diversity was possibly underestimated.

Germline V gene sequence: CDR1 SNHLY, CDR2 FYNNEI. The CDR3 has 15 residues. V lost 2 bases, J lost 6 bases, and 13 bases lay in between. TCRdb's copy holds only in-frame clones and misses some; the assay was immunoSEQ multiplex PCR. This table has some 150,000 clones, around 94% appearing once. In regard to this clone: Its matching antigen is unknown.

The input for sequencing was peripheral blood, taken on day 0 of AZD1222 vaccination. The sequence derives from an adult in good health. The chain carries TRBV2 and TRBJ2-2; D gene ambiguous. The CDR3 is CASSEFLRRAGELFF. As DNA, the CDR3 is TGTGCCAGCAGTGAATTTCTCCGCCGGGCCGGGGAGCTGTTTTTT.